A selection of T cell receptor beta chains follows, all from one sample in a study of blood T cells in healthy people across ages. TCRdb itself ran the 5' RACE reads through MiXCR, one entry per CDR3 protein. The data show around 820,000 distinct CDR3 sequences, 25% seen once. The same specimen was also included in a second study, on T cells of mothers and their children.

The specimen sequenced was blood. The receptors originated from a boy younger than 18 in good health. Both conserved end residues are part of each CDR3. Each record gives: J gene, clone size, V gene, D gene, CDR3 protein, CDR3 DNA. D genes are given only for firm matches. The size entry is marked missing in some rows and otherwise reads once, few, many or a size class.

TRBJ1-4	many	TRBV4-2	.	CASSPSGGADEKLFF	TGTGCCAGCAGCCCCTCGGGGGGGGCGGATGAAAAACTGTTTTTT
TRBJ2-1	.	TRBV12-3/TRBV12-4	TRBD2	CASSLGSSGFNEQFF	TGTGCCAGCAGTTTGGGCTCTAGCGGGTTCAATGAGCAGTTCTTC
TRBJ2-6	.	TRBV4-3	.	CASSQGADSGANVLTF	TGCGCTAGCAGCCAAGGGGCAGACTCTGGGGCCAACGTCCTGACTTTC
TRBJ2-5	few	TRBV7-2	.	CASSLGERALATQYF	TGTGCCAGCAGCTTAGGGGAAAGGGCACTAGCCACCCAGTACTTC
TRBJ1-1	.	TRBV12-3/TRBV12-4	.	CASSLSGAEAFF	TGTGCCAGCAGTTTATCCGGGGCTGAAGCTTTCTTT
TRBJ1-2	.	TRBV4-3	.	CASSQDPSKDYGYTF	TGCGCCAGCAGCCAAGATCCGAGCAAGGACTATGGCTACACCTTC
TRBJ2-1	few	TRBV7-9	TRBD2	CASSWTSGSNNEQFF	TGTGCCAGCAGTTGGACTAGCGGGTCCAACAATGAGCAGTTCTTC
TRBJ2-7	few	TRBV6-1	TRBD1	CASRARQGPYEQYF	TGTGCCAGCCGCGCAAGACAGGGACCCTACGAGCAGTACTTC
TRBJ1-4	.	TRBV4-3	.	CASSQGGPLVEKLFF	TGCGCCAGCAGCCAAGGTGGGCCATTGGTGGAAAAACTGTTTTTT
TRBJ2-5	few	TRBV25-1	.	CASSRGDGAKETQYF	TGTGCCAGCAGTCGAGGAGACGGGGCAAAAGAGACCCAGTACTTC
TRBJ2-7	.	TRBV6-2/TRBV6-3	.	CARVKLSESYEQYF	TGTGCCAGGGTCAAATTAAGCGAATCCTACGAGCAGTACTTC
TRBJ2-5	.	TRBV28	TRBD1	CASTAGTGIETQYF	TGTGCCAGCACCGCCGGGACAGGGATAGAGACCCAGTACTTC
TRBJ1-1	few	TRBV7-3	.	CASSLGQGLAAFF	TGTGCCAGCAGCTTAGGGCAGGGTTTAGCAGCTTTCTTT
TRBJ1-2	.	TRBV25-1	.	CASSAAGIPYGYTF	TGTGCCAGCAGTGCGGCAGGGATCCCCTATGGCTACACCTTC
TRBJ1-1	.	TRBV29-1	.	CSVALQLYNTEAFF	TGCAGCGTTGCATTGCAACTGTATAACACTGAAGCTTTCTTT
TRBJ2-1	.	TRBV4-3	.	CASSQDNVYNEQFF	TGCGCCAGCAGCCAAGATAACGTCTACAATGAGCAGTTCTTC
TRBJ2-2	.	TRBV4-1	.	CASSTHLHPNTGEQFF	TGCGCCAGCAGCACCCACCTACATCCGAACACCGGGGAGCAGTTTTTT
TRBJ1-2	few	TRBV28	.	CASSLSREVYGHTF	TGTGCCAGCAGTTTATCCAGGGAAGTCTATGGCCACACCTTC
TRBJ2-4	few	TRBV27	.	CASSRVGDRGAALAKNIQYF	TGTGCCAGCAGCAGGGTAGGCGACAGAGGCGCTGCTCTAGCCAAAAACATTCAGTACTTC
TRBJ1-5	.	TRBV7-9	.	CASSGSGTSNQPQHF	TGTGCCAGTTCAGGGTCGGGCACCAGCAATCAGCCCCAGCATTTT